Sequencing of this T cell receptor beta chain was carried out in a study of cytomegalovirus exposure and HLA in healthy donors. Study findings and constraints: In all likelihood, a cluster of highly shared sequence variants was a sequencing artifact. Across HLA loci, a later analysis found differing TCR association rates, with DRB1 most and HLA-C fewest. HLA alleles showed associations with fewer than 20,000 TCR beta sequences in a later analysis, at a 0.05 false discovery rate.

Comment on this clone: The antigen is undetermined. Distinct nucleotide sequences in the sample also encode this CDR3.

The PCR employed 60 Vbeta primers together with 13 Jbeta primers. The protocol was immunoSEQ multiplex PCR, while the TCRdb copy is restricted to in-frame clones and leaves out a portion. This table has about 220,000 clones, roughly 82% appearing once. Germline values: CDR1 SGDLS, CDR2 YYNGEE. CDR3 length equals 15 residues. After removal of 0 bases from V and 1 base from J, the junction contained 1 base not matched to a gene. The specimen was PBMCs. This chain connects TRBV9 to TRBJ2-3, with 8 bases that match TRBD2. The origin of this receptor is a woman aged 35 to 49 in good health and CMV-seropositive. The CDR3, as DNA: TGTGCCAGCAGCGTAGGAGCGGGGGGCACAGATACGCAGTATTTT. As protein: CASSVGAGGTDTQYF.